The 28 T cell receptor beta chains reported below all come from one sample, sequenced in a study of immune evolution from preneoplasia to lung adenocarcinoma. Assay used: immunoSEQ multiplex PCR; TCRdb lists only in-frame clones, some missing. The repertoire holds around 10,000 clones, with 60% to 85% as singletons. The specimen was FFPE minimally invasive lung adenocarcinoma tissue. All receptors derive from a person aged 65 to 85 with lung adenocarcinoma. Some clones in this sample may be carry-over from other donors' samples.

This sequence joins TRBV30 and TRBJ2-5; 7 nucleotides align to TRBD2. Judging by the DNA end, TRBJ2-7 fits better; the J call may be wrong. Per germline, CDR1 GTSNPN and CDR2 SVGIG (reference sequence). The length of the CDR3 is 15 residues. The CDR3 DNA reads as TGTGCCTGGGCCCACCCCGGGACTACCCTCTACGAGCAGTACTTC. Its translation: CAWAHPGTTLYEQYF.

The chain combines TRBV7-9 with TRBJ2-7, with D perhaps given as TRBD1 or TRBD2 (7 bases each). Trimming took 2 bases from V and 2 from J, leaving 16 bases between them. Germline CDR1 and CDR2: SEHNR and FQNEAQ (reference sequence). The CDR3 spans 16 residues. The CDR3 coding sequence is TGTGCCAGCAGCTTAAGGGAGGGGGCATCTCCCTACGAGCAGTACTTC. It specifies CASSLREGASPYEQYF.

The chain has TRBV29-1 and TRBJ2-2; 8 nucleotides align to TRBD1. The CDR3 covers 13 residues. CDR1 is SQVTM and CDR2 is ANQGSEA in the germline V gene. Trimming at V came to 8 bases and at J to 7 bases, leaving 9 bases not matched to a gene. CDR3: CSISDRANGELFF. The CDR3, as DNA: TGCAGCATCTCGGACAGGGCGAACGGGGAGCTGTTTTTT.

The chain uses TRBV30 and TRBJ2-2; tentative D call: TRBD1 (5 bases). This CDR3 comprises 16 residues. Trimming cost V 0 bases and J 2 bases, with 13 bases left between them. Germline V gene data show CDR1 as GTSNPN and CDR2 as SVGIG (reference sequence). The CDR3 region is CAWSVSGQGNTGELFF. The CDR3 region has the DNA TGTGCCTGGAGTGTTTCTGGGCAGGGCAACACCGGGGAGCTGTTTTTT.

This chain uses TRBV10-3 with TRBJ2-7; D is undetermined. This CDR3 is built from 11 residues. V was cut by 5 bases and J by 5 bases, with 7 bases left in between. Germline V gene lookup returns CDR1 ENHRY and CDR2 SYGVKD. CDR3 DNA sequence: TGTGCCATCAGTAACAGTGACGAGCAGTACTTC. Translation: CAISNSDEQYF.

The V call is TRBV28, the J call TRBJ1-5, with D maybe TRBD1 (5 bases). Germline V gives CDR1 MDHEN, CDR2 SYDVKM. Deletions cut 7 bases from V and 0 bases from J, with 13 bases between. There are 15 residues in the CDR3. In DNA form, the CDR3 reads TGTGCCAGCACAGGGAGATCTATTAGCAATCAGCCCCAGCATTTT. Translating gives CASTGRSISNQPQHF.

This sequence joins TRBV29-1 and TRBJ1-1; perhaps TRBD1 as D (5 bases). CDR3 length: 15 residues. CDR1 and CDR2 from the germline V gene are SQVTM and ANQGSEA. V gave up 0 bases and J gave up 1 base, with 12 bases separating them. This CDR3 is CSVEDQGVTNTEAFF. The DNA for the CDR3 is TGCAGCGTTGAAGATCAGGGAGTAACGAACACTGAAGCTTTCTTT.

This chain connects TRBV5-1 to TRBJ1-1, with D perhaps TRBD1 (5 bases). The germline CDR1 and CDR2 sequences are SGHRS and YFSETQ. The CDR3 has 14 residues. V was pared by 4 bases and J by 1 base, with 11 bases between. In DNA form, the CDR3 reads TGCGCCAGCAGCCGCGGGGACGGGAACACTGAAGCTTTCTTT. Protein: CASSRGDGNTEAFF.

V usage is TRBV6-5 and J usage is TRBJ2-1; 8 bases agree with TRBD2. The germline V gene has CDR1 MNHEY and CDR2 SVGAGI. The CDR3 totals 15 residues. Germline trimming cut 8 bases from V and 2 bases from J; bases unmatched to any gene: 8. CDR3 in amino acids: CASGTISGAYNEQFF. CDR3 in DNA: TGTGCCAGCGGGACGATTAGCGGGGCCTACAATGAGCAGTTCTTC.

The chain carries TRBV2 and TRBJ2-2; no clear D gene. CDR1 is SNHLY, CDR2 FYNNEI, per germline. Trimming took off 6 bases at V and 6 bases at J, with 11 bases between the two ends. There are 13 residues in the CDR3. The DNA for the CDR3 is TGTGCCAGCAGGGTAGACACTGCCGGGGAGCTGTTTTTT. Its translation: CASRVDTAGELFF.

This rearrangement joins TRBV18 to TRBJ2-1; 10 nucleotides match TRBD2. CDR1 KGHSH and CDR2 LQKENI come from the germline V gene. V shed 2 bases and J 1 base; nucleotides not matched to a gene: 2. This CDR3 spans 16 amino acids. The CDR3 here is CASSPTSGDSYNEQFF. CDR3 nucleotides: TGTGCCAGCTCACCAACTAGCGGGGATTCCTACAATGAGCAGTTCTTC.

This rearrangement joins TRBV18 to TRBJ2-2, with 10 bases matching TRBD1. Germline V CDR1 and CDR2: KGHSH, LQKENI. V lost 0 bases to trimming and J lost 6 bases; unmatched junction nucleotides: 7. This CDR3 region has 17 residues. The CDR3 reads CASSPPRQGASAGELFF. In nucleotides, the CDR3 is TGTGCCAGCTCACCACCGAGACAGGGGGCATCGGCCGGGGAGCTGTTTTTT.

The rearrangement links TRBV2 to TRBJ1-4, with D unclear. The germline CDR1 and CDR2 sequences are SNHLY and FYNNEI. Between the trimmed V and J ends, which lost 1 base and 0 bases, there was a span of 9 bases. The CDR3 length is 16 residues. The CDR3 coding sequence is TGTGCCAGCAGTGAAGGCCAGAGAGCAACTAATGAAAAACTGTTTTTT. Protein: CASSEGQRATNEKLFF.

The J gene is TRBJ2-5, the V gene TRBV10-3; D gene ambiguous. This CDR3 is 14 amino acids long. V was shortened by 2 bases and J by 4 bases, with 11 bases between the two germline ends. CDR1 ENHRY and CDR2 SYGVKD come from the germline V gene. The CDR3 protein is CAISEAGPAETQYF. CDR3 DNA sequence: TGTGCCATCAGTGAGGCTGGGCCGGCAGAGACCCAGTACTTC.

The V gene is TRBV6-1, the J gene TRBJ1-2; 8 bases are a match to TRBD1. Germline V gene data show CDR1 as MNHNS and CDR2 as SASEGT. This CDR3 is 13 amino acids long. Trimming cost V 6 bases and J 6 bases; bases outside gene matches: 6. The CDR3 DNA reads as TGTGCCAGCAGGTCAACAGGGGGGGATGGCTACACCTTC. Translation gives CASRSTGGDGYTF.

This clone has just a few counts. The genes are TRBV6-1 and TRBJ1-1; no definite D call. The CDR3 is made up of 14 amino acids. Germline-derived CDR1 and CDR2 are MNHNS and SASEGT. V gave up 1 base and J gave up 1 base, with 7 bases separating them. CDR3 coding DNA: TGTGCCAGCAGTGAAGTGTTCAGGAACACTGAAGCTTTCTTT. Translation: CASSEVFRNTEAFF.

V and J are TRBV2 and TRBJ1-5, with D uncertain. Trimming left V 1 base short and J 10 bases short, with 8 bases between. The CDR3 loop spans 12 amino acids. CDR1 and CDR2 (germline): SNHLY, FYNNEI. In DNA, the CDR3 is TGTGCCAGCAGTGAAGGGCGCGGTCCCCAGCATTTT. Protein: CASSEGRGPQHF.

CDR3 loop: CASISGYYTGELFF. CDR3 coding DNA: TGTGCCTCAATCTCGGGGTATTACACCGGGGAGCTGTTTTTT. The J gene is TRBJ2-2, the V gene TRBV18; TRBD2 is a possible D gene (5 bases). This CDR3 is 14 amino acids long. With 11 bases removed from V and 3 bases from J, the gap between germline ends came to 16 bases. The V gene's germline CDR1 is KGHSH and CDR2 LQKENI. Variable domain in full (rest from reference TRBV18 and TRBJ2-2): NAGVMQNPRHLVRRRGQEARLRCSPMKGHSHVYWYRQLPEEGLKFMVYLQKENIIDESGMPKERFSAEFPKEGPSILRIQQVVRGDSAAYFCASISGYYTGELFFGEGSRLTVL.

The table lists this clone with a count of one. The chain carries TRBV5-6 and TRBJ2-5; TRBD1 is a possible D gene (6 bases). The V end was cut by 0 bases, the J end by 2 bases, with 14 bases between. The V gene's germline CDR1 is SGHDT and CDR2 YYEEEE. CDR3 length equals 16 residues. This CDR3 reads CASSLGTAGMQETQYF. The CDR3 DNA sequence: TGTGCCAGCAGCTTGGGGACAGCCGGGATGCAAGAGACCCAGTACTTC.

V gene TRBV29-1 combines with J gene TRBJ1-5; D gene uncertain. The ends were cut back, 5 bases at V and 2 bases at J, with 16 bases in the middle. CDR1 is SQVTM and CDR2 is ANQGSEA in the germline V gene. This CDR3 region has 15 residues. The CDR3 region is CSVSPGPGGNQPQHF. The CDR3 coding sequence is TGCAGCGTTAGTCCCGGCCCGGGAGGCAATCAGCCCCAGCATTTT. Using reference TRBV29-1 and TRBJ1-5 for the parts outside the CDR3, the full variable domain is SAVISQKPSRDICQRGTSLTIQCQVDSQVTMMFWYRQQPGQSLTLIATANQGSEATYESGFVIDKFPISRPNLTFSTLTVSNMSPEDSSIYLCSVSPGPGGNQPQHFGDGTRLSIL.

The rearrangement links TRBV30 to TRBJ2-5; D gene uncertain. Germline CDR1 is GTSNPN and CDR2 is SVGIG (reference sequence). The V end was cut by 8 bases, the J end by 0 bases, with 13 bases between. This CDR3 comprises 13 residues. CDR3 amino acids: CAGNTENQETQYF. CDR3 in DNA: TGTGCCGGAAATACAGAAAACCAAGAGACCCAGTACTTC.

This rearrangement joins TRBV7-9 to TRBJ1-1; D unresolved. This CDR3 contains 15 residues. Germline CDR1 reads SEHNR; CDR2 reads FQNEAQ (reference sequence). Trimming cost V 5 bases and J 1 base, with 14 bases left between them. The DNA of the CDR3 is TGTGCCAGCAGCCCCGATCTAAGCTGGAACACTGAAGCTTTCTTT. Translation gives CASSPDLSWNTEAFF.

Only a few counts were recorded for this clone. The chain employs TRBV5-4 and TRBJ2-3, with 7 positions matching TRBD1. The CDR3 contains 15 residues. V dropped 2 bases and J dropped 11; count of bases not matched to a gene: 14. Germline-derived CDR1 and CDR2 are SGHNT and YYREEE (reference sequence). As DNA, the CDR3 is TGTGCCAGCAGCTTAAGTGGACAGGAACTTCGTGGGCAGTATTTT. This codes for CASSLSGQELRGQYF.

This clone came up a few times. This chain connects TRBV10-2 to TRBJ1-4; D gene unclear. V gave up 4 bases and J gave up 4 bases, with 7 bases separating them. The CDR3 runs 13 residues. Per germline, CDR1 WSHSY and CDR2 SAAADI. CDR3 sequence (DNA): TGCGCCAGCAGTGCCCAGATTAATGAAAAACTGTTTTTT. Its protein is CASSAQINEKLFF.

This clone was observed once. This chain joins TRBV7-3 and TRBJ2-3; the D is unclear. V lost 5 bases and J 5 bases, leaving 8 bases between the germline ends. The CDR3 runs to 12 residues. Germline V lookup: CDR1 SGHTA, CDR2 FQGTGA. The CDR3 spells CASSPNGDTQYF. CDR3 nucleotide sequence: TGTGCCAGCAGCCCGAACGGAGATACGCAGTATTTT.

The chain combines TRBV7-2 with TRBJ2-1, with 7 bases aligning to TRBD2. V lost 5 bases to trimming and J lost 7 bases; unmatched junction nucleotides: 14. Germline CDR1 reads SGHTA; CDR2 reads FQGNSA. The CDR3 totals 16 residues. The CDR3 nucleotides read TGTGCCAGCAGCCCTAGGGTTGCGGGAGTTAGTAATGAGCAGTTCTTC. Amino acid sequence: CASSPRVAGVSNEQFF.

V usage is TRBV5-1 and J usage is TRBJ2-5; D gene uncertain. V was cut by 4 bases and J by 3 bases, with 13 bases left in between. Germline CDR1 SGHRS, CDR2 YFSETQ. The CDR3 has 14 amino acids. In nucleotides, the CDR3 is TGCGCCAGCAGCCCCAACGTGGGGAAAGAGACCCAGTACTTC. This sequence encodes CASSPNVGKETQYF. The full variable domain, rest sourced from reference TRBV5-1 and TRBJ2-5, is KAGVTQTPRYLIKTRGQQVTLSCSPISGHRSVSWYQQTPGQGLQFLFEYFSETQRNKGNFPGRFSGRQFSNSRSEMNVSTLELGDSALYLCASSPNVGKETQYFGPGTRLLVL.

The chain carries TRBV29-1 and TRBJ2-5, with D perhaps matching TRBD2 (5 bases). Per the germline V gene, CDR1 is SQVTM and CDR2 is ANQGSEA. The V end lost 2 bases, the J end lost 5 bases, and 24 bases lay between the germline ends. The CDR3 sequence is 17 residues long. CDR3: CSVEPEGLARAAETQYF. CDR3 in DNA: TGCAGCGTTGAACCCGAAGGCCTGGCTAGAGCGGCGGAGACCCAGTACTTC.